This TCR beta chain came from a study of regulatory T cells in long-lasting Graves disease. Time point denoted: persistent/refractory GD, antithyroid drugs over 5 years with positive TRAb. PBMCs were the source of the RNA used for TCR sequencing. Turning to this clonotype: What it binds is not known. At one end, the junction sequence differs from germline, possibly due to a read error.

Study-wide points: Reduced TCR diversity was observed in persistent Graves' patients versus newly diagnosed patients.

CDR3 regions were amplified by Arm-PCR using iRepertoire HTBI primers to build TCR beta libraries. TCRdb reprocessed the multiplex PCR reads via MiXCR and lists one record per CDR3 protein. The sample carries a few hundred thousand distinct CDR3 sequences, roughly 20% recorded once. This CDR3 region has 15 residues. Looked up from germline, CDR1 is ENHRY and CDR2 is SYGVKD. The chain employs TRBV10-3 and TRBJ1-6; no firm D call. The TCR sequence derives from a woman in her thirties or forties with Graves disease. This sample comprised peripheral blood mononuclear cells (PBMCs), obtained when the disease was refractory, from a patient treated with antithyroid drugs. CDR3 nucleotides: TGTGCCATCGGTGAGTGGGAACCACCCAATTCACCCCTCCACTTT. This codes for CAIGEWEPPNSPLHF.